A single sample gave rise to the 3 T cell receptor beta chains below, sequenced in a study of cytomegalovirus exposure and HLA in healthy donors. Clones were read by immunoSEQ multiplex PCR, and TCRdb kept only the in-frame ones, dropping some. The sample lists over 100,000 clones; 89% were seen once. Sequenced material: PBMCs. These TCRs come from a woman under 30 in good health and CMV-seronegative.

This chain links TRBV7-2 with TRBJ1-2; 7 bases match TRBD1. V lost 5 bases and J lost 8; bases outside the gene matches: 14. CDR1 and CDR2 from the germline V gene are SGHTA and FQGNSA. This CDR3 is 15 amino acids long. Here the CDR3 reads CASSIAPRGVKGYTF. The CDR3 region has the DNA TGTGCCAGCAGCATCGCCCCCAGGGGGGTGAAGGGCTACACCTTC.

The V gene is TRBV18, the J gene TRBJ2-7; D unclear. This CDR3 comprises 14 residues. V lost 2 bases and J 1 base, leaving 9 bases between the germline ends. The germline V gene encodes CDR1 KGHSH and CDR2 LQKENI. The CDR3 sequence is CASSPTVFSYEQYF. Written as DNA, the CDR3 is TGTGCCAGCTCACCAACAGTATTTTCCTACGAGCAGTACTTC.

The gene calls are TRBV9 and TRBJ1-6, with D maybe TRBD1 (5 bases). The CDR3 consists of 16 residues. The germline V gene encodes CDR1 SGDLS and CDR2 YYNGEE. With 0 bases removed from V and 7 bases from J, the gap between germline ends came to 14 bases. The CDR3 region is CASSVAAQVGNSPLHF. CDR3 coding DNA: TGTGCCAGCAGCGTAGCGGCACAGGTAGGAAATTCACCCCTCCACTTT.